The present T cell receptor beta chain was sequenced within a study of T cell responses to AZD1222 COVID-19 vaccine. Whole-study results and caveats: Females made up more of the donors, who were largely white British, and clonal diversity may have come out too low. After two AZD1222 doses, spike-specific TCR breadth and depth rose versus day 0.

Second-dose timings of about 4 or about 12 weeks were pooled. Only in-frame clones appear in the TCRdb table, and some are missing; sequencing was by immunoSEQ multiplex PCR. The table includes more than 120,000 clones, roughly 90% detected once. The CDR3 totals 16 residues. The V end was cut by 4 bases, the J end by 6 bases, with 16 bases between. Germline V gene lookup returns CDR1 SGHDN and CDR2 FVKESK. Note on this clone: What it recognizes is unknown.

This receptor was identified in an adult who received the AZD1222 COVID-19 vaccine. Sequences were derived from peripheral blood, sampled 28 days after the second AZD1222 dose. This chain joins TRBV14 and TRBJ1-6, with D possibly matching TRBD1 (5 bases). The CDR3 spells CASSLRWTGLNSPLHF. CDR3 bases: TGTGCCAGCAGCCTCCGATGGACGGGACTTAATTCACCCCTCCACTTT. Looking up the rest from reference TRBV14 and TRBJ1-6 gives the full variable domain: EAGVTQFPSHSVIEKGQTVTLRCDPISGHDNLYWYRRVMGKEIKFLLHFVKESKQDESGMPNNRFLAERTGGTYSTLKVQPAELEDSGVYFCASSLRWTGLNSPLHFGNGTRLTVT.